This TCR beta chain was recovered during a study of cytomegalovirus exposure and HLA in healthy donors. To note about this clone: Its antigen is currently unknown.

Germline V gives CDR1 SEHNR, CDR2 FQNEAQ (reference sequence). The CDR3 is 16 amino acids. V shed 1 base and J shed 2 bases, with 11 bases lying between them. Findings and caveats of the study: When presence/absence was analysed, sequencing depth was taken to be roughly uniform across donors.

PCR was performed using 60 Vbeta and 13 Jbeta primers. Clones were read by immunoSEQ multiplex PCR, and TCRdb kept only the in-frame ones, dropping some. Among over 150,000 clones, approximately 73% were seen once, and the ten largest hold approximately 1.5%. The material sequenced was PBMCs. The chain uses TRBV7-9 and TRBJ2-2; weak D call: TRBD2 (6 bases). This receptor was taken from a man between 45 and 60 years old in good health and CMV-seronegative. CDR3 residues: CASSLVGGVNTGELFF. CDR3 sequence (DNA): TGTGCCAGCAGCTTAGTAGGAGGGGTAAACACCGGGGAGCTGTTTTTT.